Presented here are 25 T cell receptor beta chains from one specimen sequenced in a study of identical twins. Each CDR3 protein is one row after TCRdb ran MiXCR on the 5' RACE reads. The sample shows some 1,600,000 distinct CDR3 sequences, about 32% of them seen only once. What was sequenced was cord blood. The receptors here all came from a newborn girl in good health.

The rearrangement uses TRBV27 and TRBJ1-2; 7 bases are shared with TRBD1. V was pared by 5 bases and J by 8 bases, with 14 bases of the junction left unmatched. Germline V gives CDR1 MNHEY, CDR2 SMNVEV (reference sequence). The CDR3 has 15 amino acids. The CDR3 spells CASSPTGTVGSGYTF. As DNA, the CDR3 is TGTGCCAGCAGTCCAACCGGGACAGTAGGATCCGGCTACACCTTC.

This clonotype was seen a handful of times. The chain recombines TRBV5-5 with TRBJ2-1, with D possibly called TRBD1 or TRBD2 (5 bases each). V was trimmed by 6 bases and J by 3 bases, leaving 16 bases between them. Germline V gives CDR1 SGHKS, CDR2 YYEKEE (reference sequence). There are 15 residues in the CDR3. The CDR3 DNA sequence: TGTGCCAGCAAGGGTGGGACGGCGTTCTACAATGAGCAGTTCTTC. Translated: CASKGGTAFYNEQFF.

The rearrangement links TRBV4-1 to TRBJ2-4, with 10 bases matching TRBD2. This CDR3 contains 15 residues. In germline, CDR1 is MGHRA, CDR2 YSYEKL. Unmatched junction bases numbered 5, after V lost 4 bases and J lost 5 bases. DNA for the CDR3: TGCGCCAGCAGCCCCGAGCTAGCGGGGGAAAACATTCAGTACTTC. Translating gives CASSPELAGENIQYF.

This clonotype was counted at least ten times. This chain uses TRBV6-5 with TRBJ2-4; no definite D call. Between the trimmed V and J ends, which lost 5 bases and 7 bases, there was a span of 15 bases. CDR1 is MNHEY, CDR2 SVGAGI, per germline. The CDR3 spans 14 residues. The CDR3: CASSPTLERNIQYF. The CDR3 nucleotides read TGTGCCAGCAGTCCTACTCTAGAAAGGAACATTCAGTACTTC.

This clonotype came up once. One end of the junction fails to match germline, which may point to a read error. The CDR3 DNA reads as TGCGGTGCCCCTAAACCGACAGGGTACGGCTATGGCTACACCTTC. Residues: CGAPKPTGYGYGYTF. V usage is TRBV20-1 and J usage is TRBJ1-2, with 7 bases matching TRBD1. CDR1 is DFQATT and CDR2 is SNEGSKA in the germline V gene (reference sequence). This CDR3 has 15 amino acids.

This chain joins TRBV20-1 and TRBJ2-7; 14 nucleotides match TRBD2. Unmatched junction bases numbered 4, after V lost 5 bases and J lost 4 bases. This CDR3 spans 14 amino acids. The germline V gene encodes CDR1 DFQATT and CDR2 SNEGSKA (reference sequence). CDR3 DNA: TGCAGTGCTCGGACTAGCGGGAGGAGGTACGAGCAGTACTTC. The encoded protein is CSARTSGRRYEQYF.

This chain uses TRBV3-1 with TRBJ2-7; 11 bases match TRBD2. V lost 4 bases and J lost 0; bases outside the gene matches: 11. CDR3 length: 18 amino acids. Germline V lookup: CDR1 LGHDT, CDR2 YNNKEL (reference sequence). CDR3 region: CASSRVVTGTSGSYEQYF. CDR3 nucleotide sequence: TGTGCCAGCAGCCGAGTAGTCACCGGGACTAGCGGCTCCTACGAGCAGTACTTC.

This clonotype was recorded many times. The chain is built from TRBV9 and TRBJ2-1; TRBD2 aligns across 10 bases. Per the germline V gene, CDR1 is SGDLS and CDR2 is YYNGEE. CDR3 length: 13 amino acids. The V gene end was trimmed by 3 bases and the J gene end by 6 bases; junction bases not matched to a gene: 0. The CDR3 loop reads CASSEREGNEQFF. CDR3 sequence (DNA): TGTGCCAGCAGCGAGCGGGAGGGCAATGAGCAGTTCTTC.

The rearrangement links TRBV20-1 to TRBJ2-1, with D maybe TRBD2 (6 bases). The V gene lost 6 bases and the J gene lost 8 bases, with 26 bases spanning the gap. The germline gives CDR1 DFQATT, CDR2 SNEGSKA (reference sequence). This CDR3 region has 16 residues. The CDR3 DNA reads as TGCAGTGCCGCCCACCCGAGACTAGTTCCGTACTATGAGCAGTTCTTC. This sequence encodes CSAAHPRLVPYYEQFF.

CDR3 bases: TGTGCCAGCAGCCAAATAGGGGGCGGGAGAGGCAGAGATGAGCAGTACTTC. Translation gives CASSQIGGGRGRDEQYF. This sequence joins TRBV3-1 and TRBJ2-5; D may be TRBD1 or TRBD2 (7 bases each). Trimming cost V 2 bases and J 11 bases, with 27 bases left between them. The CDR3 is 17 residues long. Germline V lookup: CDR1 LGHDT, CDR2 YNNKEL (reference sequence).

The CDR3 protein is CAISEFRNQPQHF. The CDR3 coding sequence is TGTGCCATCAGTGAATTCCGGAATCAGCCCCAGCATTTT. The gene calls are TRBV10-3 and TRBJ1-5; no definite D call. This CDR3 is built from 13 residues. Germline assignment: CDR1 ENHRY and CDR2 SYGVKD. The V and J ends lost 3 bases and 4 bases respectively, with 7 bases between them.

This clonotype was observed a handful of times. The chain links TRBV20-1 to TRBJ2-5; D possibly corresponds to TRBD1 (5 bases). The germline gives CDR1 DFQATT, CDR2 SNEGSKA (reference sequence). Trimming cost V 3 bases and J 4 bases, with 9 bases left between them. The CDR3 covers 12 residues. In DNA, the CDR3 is TGCAGTGCTAGGGCAGGGCGAGAGACCCAGTACTTC. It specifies CSARAGRETQYF.

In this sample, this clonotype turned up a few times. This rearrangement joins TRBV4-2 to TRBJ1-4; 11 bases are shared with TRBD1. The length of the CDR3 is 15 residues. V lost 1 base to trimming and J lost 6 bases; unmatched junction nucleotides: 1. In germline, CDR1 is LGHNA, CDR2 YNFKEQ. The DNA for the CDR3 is TGTGCCAGCAGCCAAGCGGGACAGGGGGATGAAAAACTGTTTTTT. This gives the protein CASSQAGQGDEKLFF.

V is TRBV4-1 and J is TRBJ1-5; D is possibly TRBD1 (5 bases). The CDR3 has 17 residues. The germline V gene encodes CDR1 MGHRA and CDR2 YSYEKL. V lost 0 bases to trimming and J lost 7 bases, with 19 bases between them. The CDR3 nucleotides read TGCGCCAGCAGCCAAGATTTCGGGCAGGGAGTGAGGCAGCCCCAGCATTTT. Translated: CASSQDFGQGVRQPQHF.

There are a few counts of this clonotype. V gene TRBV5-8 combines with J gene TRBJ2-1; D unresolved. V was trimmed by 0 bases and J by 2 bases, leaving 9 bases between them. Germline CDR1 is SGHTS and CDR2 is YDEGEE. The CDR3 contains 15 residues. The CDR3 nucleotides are TGTGCCAGCAGCTTGGAAGGCCTTACCTACAATGAGCAGTTCTTC. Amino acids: CASSLEGLTYNEQFF.

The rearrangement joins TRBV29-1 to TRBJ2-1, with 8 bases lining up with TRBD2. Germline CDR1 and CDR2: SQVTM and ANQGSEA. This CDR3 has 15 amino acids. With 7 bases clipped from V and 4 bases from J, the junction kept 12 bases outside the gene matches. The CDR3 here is CSAFSGRHGYNEQFF. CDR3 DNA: TGCAGCGCATTCAGCGGGAGACATGGTTACAATGAGCAGTTCTTC.

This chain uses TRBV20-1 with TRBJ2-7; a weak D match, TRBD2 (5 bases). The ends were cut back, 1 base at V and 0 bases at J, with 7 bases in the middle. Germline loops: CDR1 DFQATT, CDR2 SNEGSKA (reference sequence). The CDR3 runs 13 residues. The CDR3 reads CSARGTHSYEQYF. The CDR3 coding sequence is TGCAGTGCTAGAGGGACTCACTCCTACGAGCAGTACTTC.

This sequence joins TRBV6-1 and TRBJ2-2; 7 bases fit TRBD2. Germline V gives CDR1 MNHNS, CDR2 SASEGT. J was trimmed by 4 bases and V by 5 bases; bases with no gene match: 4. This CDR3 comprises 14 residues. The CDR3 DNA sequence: TGTGCCAGCAGTACTCGGACTAGCACCGGGGAGCTGTTTTTT. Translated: CASSTRTSTGELFF.

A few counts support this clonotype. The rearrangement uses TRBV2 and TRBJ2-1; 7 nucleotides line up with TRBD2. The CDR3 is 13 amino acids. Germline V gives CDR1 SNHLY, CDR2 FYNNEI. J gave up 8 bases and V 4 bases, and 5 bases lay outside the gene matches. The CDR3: CASSVTSWYEQFF. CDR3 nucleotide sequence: TGTGCCAGCAGTGTGACTAGCTGGTATGAGCAGTTCTTC.

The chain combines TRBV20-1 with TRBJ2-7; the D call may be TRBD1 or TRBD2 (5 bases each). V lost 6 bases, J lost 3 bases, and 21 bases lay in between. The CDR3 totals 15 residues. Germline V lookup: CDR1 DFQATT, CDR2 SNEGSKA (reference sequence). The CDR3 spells CSAKPWDGRVYEQYF. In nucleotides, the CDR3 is TGCAGTGCGAAACCCTGGGACGGCCGGGTCTACGAGCAGTACTTC.

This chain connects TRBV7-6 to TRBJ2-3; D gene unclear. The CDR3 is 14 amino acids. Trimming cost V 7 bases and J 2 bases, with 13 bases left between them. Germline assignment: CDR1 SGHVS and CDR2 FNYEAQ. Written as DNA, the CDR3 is TGTGCCAGCAAAGAGAGCGTCACCACAGATACGCAGTATTTT. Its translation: CASKESVTTDTQYF.

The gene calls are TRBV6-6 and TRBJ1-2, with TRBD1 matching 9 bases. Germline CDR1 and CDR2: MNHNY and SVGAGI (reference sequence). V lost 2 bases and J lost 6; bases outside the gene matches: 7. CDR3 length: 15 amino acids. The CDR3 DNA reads TGTGCCAGCAGTTACCCCGGACAGGGGCGGAATGGCTACACCTTC. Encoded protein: CASSYPGQGRNGYTF.

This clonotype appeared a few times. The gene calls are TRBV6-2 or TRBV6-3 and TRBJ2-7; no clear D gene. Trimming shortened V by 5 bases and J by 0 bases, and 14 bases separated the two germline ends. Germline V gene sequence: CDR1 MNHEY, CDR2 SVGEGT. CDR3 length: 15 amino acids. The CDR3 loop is CASSPDFPLSYEQYF. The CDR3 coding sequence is TGTGCCAGCAGTCCCGACTTCCCCCTCTCCTACGAGCAGTACTTC.

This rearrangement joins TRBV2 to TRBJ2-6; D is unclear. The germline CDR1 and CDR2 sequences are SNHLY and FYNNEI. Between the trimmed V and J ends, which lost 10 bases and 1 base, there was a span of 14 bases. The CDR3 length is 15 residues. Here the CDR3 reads CANTLEQSGANVLTF. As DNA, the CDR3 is TGTGCCAACACCCTAGAACAGTCTGGGGCCAACGTCCTGACTTTC.

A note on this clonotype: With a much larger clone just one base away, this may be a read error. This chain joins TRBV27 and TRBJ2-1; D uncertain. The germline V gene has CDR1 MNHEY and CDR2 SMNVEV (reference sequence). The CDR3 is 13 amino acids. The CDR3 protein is CASCFFYLNEQFF. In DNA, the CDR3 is TGTGCCAGCTGTTTTTTTTATTTGAATGAGCAGTTCTTC.